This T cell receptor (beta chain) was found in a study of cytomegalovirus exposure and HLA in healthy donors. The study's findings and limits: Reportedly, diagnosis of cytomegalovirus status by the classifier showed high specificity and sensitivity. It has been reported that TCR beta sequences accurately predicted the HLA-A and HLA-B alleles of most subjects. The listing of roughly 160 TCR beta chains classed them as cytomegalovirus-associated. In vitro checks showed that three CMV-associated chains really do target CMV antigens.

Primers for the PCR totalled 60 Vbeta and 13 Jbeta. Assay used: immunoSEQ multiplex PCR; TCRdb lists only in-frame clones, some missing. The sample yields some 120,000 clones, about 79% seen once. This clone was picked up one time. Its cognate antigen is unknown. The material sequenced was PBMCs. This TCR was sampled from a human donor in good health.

CDR3 DNA sequence: TGCGCCAGCAGCCAAGAAGCAGGGGTTGGGGCCAACGTCCTGACTTTC. Translated: CASSQEAGVGANVLTF. The chain recombines TRBV4-3 with TRBJ2-6; maybe TRBD1 (6 bases). V was trimmed by 0 bases and J by 3 bases, leaving 9 bases between them. Germline CDR1 and CDR2: LGHNA and YSLEER. The CDR3 runs 16 residues.